This TCR beta chain was recovered during a study of blood T cells in healthy people across ages (dated by TCRdb to 2014 to 2015). Broadly, across the study: In model experiments, template switching captured about one uniquely barcoded TCR beta cDNA molecule for every two T cells. The study measured age-related changes in TCR beta repertoire diversity using deep sequencing normalized with unique cDNA molecular identifiers. Four age groups were formed from the donors: young (average approximately 15 years), middle-aged (more than 35), aged (62) and long-lived (around 82). To avoid experimental bias, donors of different ages were spread randomly across the sequencing lanes. The study analyzed two additional independent replicas of 1 million unique cDNA reads from the same blood draw for two donors, one aged 18 to 29 and one aged 80 or older.

Library creation used 5' RACE. TCRdb names Illumina HiSeq 2500 as the instrument used. The second PCR ran for roughly 7 to 11 cycles and used a J-beta primer mix along with a sample-barcoded 5' primer. Each TCR beta cDNA molecule received a unique molecular identifier from a template-switch 5' adaptor carrying 12 random nucleotides. At least 3 million CDR3-containing paired-end reads were obtained from each sample. First-strand cDNA synthesis was performed from all RNA using the Mint cDNA synthesis kit, with priming by a TRBC-specific oligonucleotide. All cDNA was treated with uracil-DNA glycosylase and then went through a first 18-cycle PCR with the universal primers M1SS and BC2_uni_R. Under the source paper's analysis protocol: Normalization of each sample was performed by random selection of 1 million high-quality reads, each carrying a distinct molecular identifier. Instead of being binned into consensus sequences, reads with shared molecular identifiers were discarded. MiTCR, run with a Q25 quality threshold and the strictest error-elimination algorithm, handled CDR3 identification, clonotype clustering and error correction. A nonparametric unseen species model using Euler transformation provided a lower-bound estimate of total TCR beta diversity. The public reads were run again by TCRdb, first through fastp at Q25 and then through MiXCR, and only productive beta chains were kept. Rows with one shared CDR3 protein collapse into an entry with the most common genes and DNA. TCRdb's processing, not the authors', yielded these V and J calls. This sample lists hundreds of thousands of distinct CDR3 sequences; 58% were detected once. In total, the top ten clones hold approximately 20% of the sample.

From a lookup of the germline V gene, CDR1 and CDR2 are KGHSH and LQKENI. The CDR3 spans 17 residues, from the cysteine through the phenylalanine. The read is trimmed to its CDR3 DNA, 51 bases read in frame from base 1. V and J are truncated by 0 bases and 6 bases respectively, leaving an intervening sequence of 18 bases. The investigation overall reported the following: The percentage of naive T cells measured by flow cytometry correlated strongly with observed TCR beta diversity. Bulk unsorted PBMC profiling prevented conclusive comparison of naive and antigen-experienced compartments. Total diversity estimates from one million sequenced T cells were considered lower bounds and underestimates. Compared with the aged group, the long-lived group had more naive CD4+ T cells, fewer expanded clones and increased TCR diversity, a pattern suggesting age selection. The CMV infection status of donors was not known, potentially confounding age-related changes in expanded clonotypes. Observed TCR beta diversity per million T cells fell roughly linearly with age, and a significant reduction was already apparent by age about 38.

The roughly 37 donors, aged about 6 to 95 years, were systemically healthy Caucasian individuals from Russia. Each donor gave around 9.5 milliliters of peripheral blood, collected into EDTA-treated Vacutainer tubes. Ficoll-Paque density-gradient centrifugation was used to isolate PBMCs, with at least 6.5 million obtained per sample. Total RNA was extracted from PBMCs with Trizol reagent, with at least 5 micrograms obtained per sample. The percentages of naive CD45RAhigh/CD27high T cells were determined by flow cytometry on a PBMC aliquot from every donor. This clonotype was seen only a few times. Its specific antigen is unknown. Qualities for individual bases were not recorded, and no much larger clone is one base off.

The TCR was taken from a man aged 25 to 40 in good health. The chain links TRBV18 with TRBJ2-1; possibly the D gene is TRBD1, per 7 matching bases. Material: blood. The encoded CDR3 is CASSPPNRAGGGNEQFF. The nucleotide sequence reads TGTGCCAGCTCACCACCGAATAGGGCAGGGGGAGGCAATGAGCAGTTCTTC.